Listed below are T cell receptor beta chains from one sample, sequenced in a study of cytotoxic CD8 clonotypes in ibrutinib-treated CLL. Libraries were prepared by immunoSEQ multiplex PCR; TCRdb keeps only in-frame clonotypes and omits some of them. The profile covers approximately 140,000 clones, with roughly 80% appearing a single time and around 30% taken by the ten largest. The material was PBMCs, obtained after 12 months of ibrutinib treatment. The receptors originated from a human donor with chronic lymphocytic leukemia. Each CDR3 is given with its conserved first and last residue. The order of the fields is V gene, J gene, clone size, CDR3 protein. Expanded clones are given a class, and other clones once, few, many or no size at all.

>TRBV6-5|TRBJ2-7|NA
CASSKTGSEQYF
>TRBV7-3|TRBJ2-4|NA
CASSLSPSRSAQYF
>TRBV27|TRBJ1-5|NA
CASRPQNRAQPQHF
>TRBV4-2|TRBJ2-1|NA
CASSPGTGGYEQFF
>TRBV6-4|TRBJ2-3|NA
CASSGQGTDTQYF
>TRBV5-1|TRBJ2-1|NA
CASSFPDGSYNEQFF
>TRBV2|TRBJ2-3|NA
CASRAGSGTAADTQYF
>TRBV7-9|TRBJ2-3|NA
CASSPSRLAGTDTQYF
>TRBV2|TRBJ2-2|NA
CASIERDTGELFF
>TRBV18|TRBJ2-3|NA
CASSPPGGSSGSDTQYF
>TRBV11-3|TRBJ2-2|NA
CASSSGPSSGELFF
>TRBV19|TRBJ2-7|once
CASSAGTDDMGYEQYF